Below, 15 T cell receptor beta chains from the same sample are listed, as sequenced in a study of blood T cell repertoires in COVID-19. This table comes from immunoSEQ multiplex PCR, and its TCRdb copy is limited to in-frame clones, with some not included. This table holds about 150,000 clones, about four fifths found once. Specimen: peripheral blood. These receptors were taken from a woman older than 75 with acute or convalescent COVID-19.

The chain combines TRBV6-5 with TRBJ1-1, with D perhaps TRBD1 (5 bases). This CDR3 is built from 12 residues. The germline V and J ends were trimmed by 6 bases and 4 bases, with 9 bases remaining between them. Germline-derived CDR1 and CDR2 are MNHEY and SVGAGI. In nucleotides, the CDR3 is TGTGCCAGCAGCGGCAGGGCCACTGAAGCTTTCTTT. Residues: CASSGRATEAFF.

The rearrangement links TRBV27 to TRBJ1-2, with 9 bases fitting TRBD1. The junction had 6 bases not matched to a gene; V was cut back by 4 bases and J by 3 bases. Germline CDR1 is MNHEY and CDR2 is SMNVEV (reference sequence). The CDR3 covers 15 residues. The chain's CDR3 is CASSSGQGEDYGYTF. In DNA form, the CDR3 reads TGTGCCAGCAGTTCGGGACAGGGTGAGGACTATGGCTACACCTTC.

This clone was found a few times. The chain is built from TRBV11-3 and TRBJ2-3, with a possible D match to TRBD2 (6 bases). Trimming took 1 base from V and 0 from J, leaving 8 bases between them. Germline CDR1 reads SGHNT; CDR2 reads YENEEA. The CDR3 extends over 15 amino acids. The CDR3 DNA reads TGTGCCAGCAGCTTAGGAGGGACTAGCACAGATACGCAGTATTTT. As protein: CASSLGGTSTDTQYF. Full variable domain (missing parts from reference TRBV11-3 and TRBJ2-3): EAGVVQSPRYKIIEKKQPVAFWCNPISGHNTLYWYLQNLGQGPELLIRYENEEAVDDSQLPKDRFSAERLKGVDSTLKIQPAELGDSAVYLCASSLGGTSTDTQYFGPGTRLTVL.

The V gene is TRBV5-1, the J gene TRBJ2-1, with D perhaps matching TRBD1 (5 bases). This CDR3 spans 16 amino acids. CDR1 and CDR2 from the germline V gene are SGHRS and YFSETQ. V dropped 0 bases and J dropped 3 bases, with 13 bases sitting between them. This CDR3 reads CASSLGQQALYNEQFF. The DNA of the CDR3 is TGCGCCAGCAGCTTGGGACAACAGGCCCTCTACAATGAGCAGTTCTTC.

V is TRBV4-3 and J is TRBJ1-1; D is possibly TRBD1 (5 bases). CDR3 length: 14 residues. Germline CDR1 and CDR2: LGHNA and YSLEER. The V end was cut by 0 bases, the J end by 4 bases, with 9 bases between. The CDR3 sequence: CASSQEEGSTEAFF. As DNA, the CDR3 is TGCGCCAGCAGCCAAGAGGAGGGGAGCACTGAAGCTTTCTTT.

This clone was detected only a few times. This CDR3 reads CASSRRVAGSNTGELFF. The DNA of the CDR3 is TGTGCCAGCAGCCGCCGGGTCGCGGGGTCGAACACCGGGGAGCTGTTTTTT. The J gene is TRBJ2-2, the V gene TRBV7-9, with D possibly being TRBD2 (6 bases). The length of the CDR3 is 17 residues. V lost 5 bases and J 0 bases, leaving 16 bases between the germline ends. Germline CDR1 is SEHNR and CDR2 is FQNEAQ (reference sequence).

V gene TRBV30 combines with J gene TRBJ1-4, with D tentatively TRBD1 (5 bases). Per the germline V gene, CDR1 is GTSNPN and CDR2 is SVGIG (reference sequence). V was shortened by 5 bases and J by 8 bases, with 6 bases between the two germline ends. CDR3 length equals 10 residues. The CDR3, as DNA: TGTGCCTGGGAGGGGGAAAAACTGTTTTTT. The encoded protein is CAWEGEKLFF. The variable domain in full, completed from reference TRBV30 and TRBJ1-4, reads SQTIHQWPATLVQPVGSPLSLECTVEGTSNPNLYWYRQAAGRGLQLLFYSVGIGQISSEVPQNLSASRPQDRQFILSSKKLLLSDSGFYLCAWEGEKLFFGSGTQLSVL.

The chain recombines TRBV7-9 with TRBJ2-3, with TRBD2 matching over 10 bases. This CDR3 region has 15 residues. Germline values: CDR1 SEHNR, CDR2 FQNEAQ (reference sequence). V was clipped by 5 bases and J by 5 bases; unmatched bases: 7. The CDR3 is CASSPASGGIDTQYF. CDR3 coding DNA: TGTGCCAGCAGCCCGGCTAGCGGGGGTATAGATACGCAGTATTTT.

This clone was recorded only once. This rearrangement joins TRBV18 to TRBJ2-7; D uncertain. The CDR3 has 12 residues. Trimming shortened V by 6 bases and J by 6 bases, and 12 bases separated the two germline ends. The germline CDR1 and CDR2 sequences are KGHSH and LQKENI. This chain's CDR3 is CASSSVEREQYF. In DNA form, the CDR3 reads TGTGCCAGCTCGTCGGTGGAGCGCGAGCAGTACTTC.

This clone showed up just once. The chain carries TRBV29-1 and TRBJ2-7; maybe TRBD1 (6 bases). V gave up 6 bases and J gave up 0 bases, with 15 bases separating them. Germline-derived CDR1 and CDR2 are SQVTM and ANQGSEA. The CDR3 extends over 14 amino acids. The CDR3 spells CSVGVGTPSYEQYF. CDR3 sequence (DNA): TGCAGCGTCGGGGTGGGGACACCCTCCTACGAGCAGTACTTC.

This chain links TRBV19 with TRBJ2-1, with 9 bases lining up with TRBD1. The V and J ends lost 3 bases and 8 bases, in that order; junction bases with no gene match: 8. This CDR3 spans 15 amino acids. The germline V gene has CDR1 LNHDA and CDR2 SQIVND (reference sequence). The CDR3 here is CASSIVDRGWYEQFF. CDR3 nucleotides: TGTGCCAGTAGTATTGTGGACAGGGGATGGTATGAGCAGTTCTTC.

The gene calls are TRBV19 and TRBJ1-6, with TRBD1 matching 7 bases. The V segment lost 9 bases and the J segment 9 bases; nucleotides outside the gene matches: 8. The CDR3 covers 13 residues. CDR1 and CDR2 (germline): LNHDA, SQIVND (reference sequence). The CDR3 spells CASERTGGSPLHF. The CDR3 region has the DNA TGTGCCAGCGAGAGGACAGGTGGTTCACCCCTCCACTTT.

This rearrangement joins TRBV7-6 to TRBJ1-4; 8 bases line up with TRBD1. J gave up 5 bases and V 5 bases, and 7 bases lay outside the gene matches. Germline lookup yields CDR1 SGHVS and CDR2 FNYEAQ. This CDR3 is built from 15 residues. The chain's CDR3 is CASSLRQGINEKLFF. The CDR3 DNA follows: TGTGCCAGCAGCCTTAGACAGGGGATAAATGAAAAACTGTTTTTT.

The rearrangement links TRBV18 to TRBJ2-7; 9 bases align to TRBD1. Unmatched junction bases numbered 12, after V lost 4 bases and J lost 5 bases. This CDR3 region has 16 residues. Germline CDR1 KGHSH, CDR2 LQKENI. CDR3 sequence reads: CASSLGTGTGSHEQYF. The CDR3 DNA reads TGTGCCAGCTCACTAGGGACCGGGACAGGGTCCCACGAGCAGTACTTC.

This chain links TRBV5-6 with TRBJ2-3; the D is unclear. CDR3 length: 15 amino acids. CDR1 is SGHDT and CDR2 is YYEEEE in the germline V gene. With 4 bases removed from V and 2 bases from J, the gap between germline ends came to 14 bases. CDR3 residues: CASSRTWRPTDTQYF. CDR3 nucleotide sequence: TGTGCCAGCAGCAGAACATGGCGGCCCACAGATACGCAGTATTTT. The variable domain in full, completed from reference TRBV5-6 and TRBJ2-3, reads DAGVTQSPTHLIKTRGQQVTLRCSPKSGHDTVSWYQQALGQGPQFIFQYYEEEERQRGNFPDRFSGHQFPNYSSELNVNALLLGDSALYLCASSRTWRPTDTQYFGPGTRLTVL.